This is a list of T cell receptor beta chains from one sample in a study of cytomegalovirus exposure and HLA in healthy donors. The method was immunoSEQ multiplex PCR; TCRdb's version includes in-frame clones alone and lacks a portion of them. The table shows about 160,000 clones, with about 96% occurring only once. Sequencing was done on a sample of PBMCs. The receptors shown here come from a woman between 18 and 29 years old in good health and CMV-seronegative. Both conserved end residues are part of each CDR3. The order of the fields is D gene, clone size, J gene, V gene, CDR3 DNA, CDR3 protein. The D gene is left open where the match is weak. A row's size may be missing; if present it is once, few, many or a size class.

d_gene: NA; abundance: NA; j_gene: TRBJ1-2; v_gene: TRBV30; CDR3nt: TGTGCCTGGAGGAGGGCGTGGGGCTACACCTTC; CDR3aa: CAWRRAWGYTF
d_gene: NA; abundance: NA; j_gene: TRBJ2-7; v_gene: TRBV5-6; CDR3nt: TGTGCCAGCAGCCGCGACAGCCACTACGAGCAGTACTTC; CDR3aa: CASSRDSHYEQYF
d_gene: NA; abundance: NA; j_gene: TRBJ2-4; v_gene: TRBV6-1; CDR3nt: TGTGCCAGCAGTGAAGCACTTGGGGGGACAGAAGCCAAAAACATTCAGTACTTC; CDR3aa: CASSEALGGTEAKNIQYF
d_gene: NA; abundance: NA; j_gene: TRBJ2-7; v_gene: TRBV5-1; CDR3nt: TGCGCCAGCAGCTTTGAACAGGGTGCCTACGAGCAGTACTTC; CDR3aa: CASSFEQGAYEQYF
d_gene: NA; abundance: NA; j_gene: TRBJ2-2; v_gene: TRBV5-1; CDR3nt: TGCGCCAGCAGCTTGGTGGCGGGGAACACCGGGGAGCTGTTTTTT; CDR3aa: CASSLVAGNTGELFF
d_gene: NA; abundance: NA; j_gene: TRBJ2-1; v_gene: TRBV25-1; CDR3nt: TGTGCCAGCAGTGGAGACACTTGGCTTTACAATGAGCAGTTCTTC; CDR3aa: CASSGDTWLYNEQFF
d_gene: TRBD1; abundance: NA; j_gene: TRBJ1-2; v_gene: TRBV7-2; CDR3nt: TGTGCCAGCAGCTCCGGACAGGGACCTTATGGCTACACCTTC; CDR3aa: CASSSGQGPYGYTF
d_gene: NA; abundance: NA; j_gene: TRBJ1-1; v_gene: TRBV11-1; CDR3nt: TGTGCCAGCAGCTTTGGAGGTAACACTGAAGCTTTCTTT; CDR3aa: CASSFGGNTEAFF
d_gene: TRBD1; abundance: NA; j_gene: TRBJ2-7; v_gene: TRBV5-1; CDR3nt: TGCGCCAGCAGCCCCACCGCCCGGACAGGGCCTCCCGAGCAGTACTTC; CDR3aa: CASSPTARTGPPEQYF
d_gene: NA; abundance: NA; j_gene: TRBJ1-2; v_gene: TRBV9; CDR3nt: TGTGCCAGCAGCGGTAGGACAGTCTATGGCTACACCTTC; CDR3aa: CASSGRTVYGYTF
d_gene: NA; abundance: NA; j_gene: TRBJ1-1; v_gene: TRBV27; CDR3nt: TGTGCCAGCAGTTACATAATGAACACTGAAGCTTTCTTT; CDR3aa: CASSYIMNTEAFF
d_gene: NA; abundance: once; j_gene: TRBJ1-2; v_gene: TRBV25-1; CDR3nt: TGTGCCGAGCTGCCGTTTTTAGGCTACACCTTC; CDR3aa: CAELPFLGYTF
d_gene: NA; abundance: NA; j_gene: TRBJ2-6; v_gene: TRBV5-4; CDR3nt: TGTGCCAGCAGCTTGGGGGGGGACAGCTACTCTGGGGCCAACGTCCTGACTTTC; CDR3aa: CASSLGGDSYSGANVLTF
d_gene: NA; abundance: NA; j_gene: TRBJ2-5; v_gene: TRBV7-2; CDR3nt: TGTGCCAGCCAAGGAGGGCGGTTTAAAGAGACCCAGTACTTC; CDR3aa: CASQGGRFKETQYF
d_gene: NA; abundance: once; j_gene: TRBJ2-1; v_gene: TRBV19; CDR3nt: TGTGCCAGTAGTCAAGGGGGGGGGAATGAGCAGTTCTTC; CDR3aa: CASSQGGGNEQFF
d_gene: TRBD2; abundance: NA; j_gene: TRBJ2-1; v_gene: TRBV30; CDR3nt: TGTGCCTGGAGTCCCGGAATAGCGGGGGGGCGGTACAATGAGCAGTTCTTC; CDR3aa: CAWSPGIAGGRYNEQFF
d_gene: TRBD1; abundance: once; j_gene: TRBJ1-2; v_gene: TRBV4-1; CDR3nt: TGCGCCAGCAACCGGGGCCAGGGGGAGTACGATGGCTACACCTTC; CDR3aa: CASNRGQGEYDGYTF
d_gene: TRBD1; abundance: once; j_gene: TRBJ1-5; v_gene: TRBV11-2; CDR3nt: TGTGCCAGCAGCCAAGGCAGGGGGCTCAATCAGCCCCAGCATTTT; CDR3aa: CASSQGRGLNQPQHF
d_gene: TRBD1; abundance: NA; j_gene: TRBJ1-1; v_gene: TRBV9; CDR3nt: TGTGCCAGCAGCGCTTCCGGGACAGCTTACGGCACTGAAGCTTTCTTT; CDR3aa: CASSASGTAYGTEAFF
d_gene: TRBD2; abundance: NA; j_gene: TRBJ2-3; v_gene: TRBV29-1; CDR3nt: TGCAGCGTTGAGAAGAGCGGGGTCACAGATACGCAGTATTTT; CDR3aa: CSVEKSGVTDTQYF
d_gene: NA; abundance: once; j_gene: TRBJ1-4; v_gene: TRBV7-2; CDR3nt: TGTGCCAGCAGCTTCCTACAGGGCCTTAATGAAAAACTGTTTTTT; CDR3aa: CASSFLQGLNEKLFF
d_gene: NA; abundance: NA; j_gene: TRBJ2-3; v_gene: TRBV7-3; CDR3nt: TGTGCCAGCAGCTTAACTATCGGAGATACGCAGTATTTT; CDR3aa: CASSLTIGDTQYF
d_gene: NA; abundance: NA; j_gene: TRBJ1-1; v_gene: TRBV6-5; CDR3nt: TGTGCCAGCAGTTACTCGATGGCGGGGATGAACACTGAAGCTTTCTTT; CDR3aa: CASSYSMAGMNTEAFF
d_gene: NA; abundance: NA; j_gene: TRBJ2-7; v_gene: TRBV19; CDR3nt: TGTGCCAGTAGTATTAGGGGGACGGGATTAAACTCCTACGAGCAGTACTTC; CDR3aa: CASSIRGTGLNSYEQYF
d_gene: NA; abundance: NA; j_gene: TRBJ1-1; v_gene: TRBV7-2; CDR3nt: TGTGCCAGCGAGGCGAATCACTCGAACACTGAAGCTTTCTTT; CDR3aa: CASEANHSNTEAFF
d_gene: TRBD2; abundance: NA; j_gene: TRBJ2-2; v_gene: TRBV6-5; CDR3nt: TGTGCCAGCAGAATTAGCGGGGGGGACAGGGAGCTGTTTTTT; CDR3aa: CASRISGGDRELFF
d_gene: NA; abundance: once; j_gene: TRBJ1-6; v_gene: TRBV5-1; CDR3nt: TGCGCCAGCAGCTTGTCCCCATATTCACCCCTCCACTTT; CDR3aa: CASSLSPYSPLHF
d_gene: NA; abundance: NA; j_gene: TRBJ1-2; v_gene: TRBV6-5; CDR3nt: TGTGCCGGACGCAGGGGCAACTATGGCTACACCTTC; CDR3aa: CAGRRGNYGYTF